This TCR beta chain comes out of a study of blood T cell repertoires in COVID-19. Overall study: The cDNA or gDNA used as material had been derived from T cells, B-cell-depleted T cells, or PBMCs.

Using immunoSEQ multiplex PCR, the repertoire was profiled, and TCRdb retains in-frame clones only, with some absent. In the table there are approximately 100,000 clones, approximately 83% of which are singletons. The CDR3 runs 12 residues. Germline V gene sequence: CDR1 SGHAT, CDR2 FQNNGV. Deletions cut 5 bases from V and 7 bases from J, with 12 bases between. This sequence joins TRBV11-2 and TRBJ2-7, with no clear D. This TCR came from a man between 60 and 70 years old with acute or convalescent COVID-19. Sequenced sample: peripheral blood. The CDR3 loop is CASSHVPGEQYF. CDR3 coding DNA: TGTGCCAGCAGCCACGTACCCGGGGAGCAGTACTTC.